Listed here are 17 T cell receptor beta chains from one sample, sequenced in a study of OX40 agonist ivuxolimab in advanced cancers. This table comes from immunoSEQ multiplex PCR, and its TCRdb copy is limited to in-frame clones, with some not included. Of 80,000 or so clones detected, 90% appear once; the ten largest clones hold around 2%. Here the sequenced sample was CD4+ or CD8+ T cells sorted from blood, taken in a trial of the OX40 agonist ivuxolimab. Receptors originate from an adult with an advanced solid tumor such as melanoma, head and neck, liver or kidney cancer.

The CDR3 sequence is CASTPGQGPIRQFF. The DNA for the CDR3 is TGTGCCAGCACCCCGGGACAGGGCCCGATACGGCAGTTCTTC. V gene TRBV7-2 combines with J gene TRBJ2-1; 9 bases align to TRBD1. Germline V CDR1 and CDR2: SGHTA, FQGNSA. The trim removed 7 bases at V and 12 bases at J, leaving 13 bases unmatched. The CDR3 length is 14 residues.

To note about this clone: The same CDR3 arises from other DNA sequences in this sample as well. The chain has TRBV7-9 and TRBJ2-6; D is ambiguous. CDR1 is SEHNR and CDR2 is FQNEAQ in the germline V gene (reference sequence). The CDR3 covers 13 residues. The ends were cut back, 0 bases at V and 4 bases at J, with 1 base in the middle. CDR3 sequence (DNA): TGTGCCAGCAGCTTAGCCGGGGCCAACGTCCTGACTTTC. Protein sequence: CASSLAGANVLTF.

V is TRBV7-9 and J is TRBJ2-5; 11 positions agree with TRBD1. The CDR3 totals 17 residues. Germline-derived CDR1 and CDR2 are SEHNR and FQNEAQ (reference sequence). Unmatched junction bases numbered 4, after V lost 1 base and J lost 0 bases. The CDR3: CASSLGDRGVYQETQYF. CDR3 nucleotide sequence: TGTGCCAGCAGCTTAGGGGACAGGGGGGTGTACCAAGAGACCCAGTACTTC. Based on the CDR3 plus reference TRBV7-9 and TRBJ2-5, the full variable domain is DTGVSQNPRHKITKRGQNVTFRCDPISEHNRLYWYRQTLGQGPEFLTYFQNEAQLEKSRLLSDRFSAERPKGSFSTLEIQRTEQGDSAMYLCASSLGDRGVYQETQYFGPGTRLLVL.

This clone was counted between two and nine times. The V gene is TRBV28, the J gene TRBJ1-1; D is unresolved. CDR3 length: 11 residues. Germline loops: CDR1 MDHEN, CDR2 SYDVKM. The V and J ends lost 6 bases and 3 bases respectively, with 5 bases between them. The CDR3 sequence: CASRAHTEAFF. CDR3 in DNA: TGTGCCAGCAGAGCACACACTGAAGCTTTCTTT.

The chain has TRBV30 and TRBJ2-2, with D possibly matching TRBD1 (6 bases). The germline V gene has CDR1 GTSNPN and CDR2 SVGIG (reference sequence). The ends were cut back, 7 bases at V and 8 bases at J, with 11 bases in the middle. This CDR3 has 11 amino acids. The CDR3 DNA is TGTGCCTTACAGGGCGTAGGGGAGCTGTTTTTT. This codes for CALQGVGELFF.

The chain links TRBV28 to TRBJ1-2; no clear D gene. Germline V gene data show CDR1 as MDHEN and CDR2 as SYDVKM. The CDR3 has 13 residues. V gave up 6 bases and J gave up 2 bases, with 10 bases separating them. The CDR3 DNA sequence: TGTGCCAGCAGGGATCCCACAAACTATGGCTACACCTTC. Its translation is CASRDPTNYGYTF.

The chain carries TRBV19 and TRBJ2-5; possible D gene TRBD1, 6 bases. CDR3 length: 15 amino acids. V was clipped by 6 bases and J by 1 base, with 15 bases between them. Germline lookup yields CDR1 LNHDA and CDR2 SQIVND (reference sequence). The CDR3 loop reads CASRGATGIQETQYF. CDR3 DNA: TGTGCCAGTAGAGGGGCGACAGGCATCCAAGAGACCCAGTACTTC.

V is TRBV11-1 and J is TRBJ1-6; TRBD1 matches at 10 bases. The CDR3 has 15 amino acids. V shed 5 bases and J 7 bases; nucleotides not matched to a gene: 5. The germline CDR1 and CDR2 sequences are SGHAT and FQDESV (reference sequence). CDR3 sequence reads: CASSERTGGNSPLHF. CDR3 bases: TGTGCCAGCAGCGAGCGGACAGGGGGGAATTCACCCCTCCACTTT.

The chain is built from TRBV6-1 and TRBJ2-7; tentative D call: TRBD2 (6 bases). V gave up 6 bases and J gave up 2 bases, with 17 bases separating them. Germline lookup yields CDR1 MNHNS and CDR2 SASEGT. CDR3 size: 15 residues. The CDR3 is CASSREAGSTYEQYF. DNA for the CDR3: TGTGCCAGCAGCCGGGAAGCGGGCAGCACCTACGAGCAGTACTTC.

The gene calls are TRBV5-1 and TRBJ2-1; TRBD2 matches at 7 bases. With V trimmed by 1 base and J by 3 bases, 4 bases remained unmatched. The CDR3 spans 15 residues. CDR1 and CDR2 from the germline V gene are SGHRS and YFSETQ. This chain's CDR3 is CASSLTAGNYNEQFF. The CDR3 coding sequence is TGCGCCAGCAGCTTGACAGCGGGGAACTACAATGAGCAGTTCTTC. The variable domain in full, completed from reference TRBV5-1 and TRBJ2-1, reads KAGVTQTPRYLIKTRGQQVTLSCSPISGHRSVSWYQQTPGQGLQFLFEYFSETQRNKGNFPGRFSGRQFSNSRSEMNVSTLELGDSALYLCASSLTAGNYNEQFFGPGTRLTVL.

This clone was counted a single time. DNA of the CDR3: TGTGCCTGGAGTGTAATCAGGGCTGGGGCCAACGTCCTGACTTTC. The encoded protein is CAWSVIRAGANVLTF. The chain recombines TRBV30 with TRBJ2-6; D perhaps matches TRBD1 (5 bases). The CDR3 spans 15 residues. Looked up from germline, CDR1 is GTSNPN and CDR2 is SVGIG (reference sequence). V lost 0 bases to trimming and J lost 2 bases, with 8 bases between them.

CDR3: CASRVTSGPQGAETQYF. CDR3 coding DNA: TGCGCCAGCAGGGTGACTAGCGGCCCGCAGGGCGCTGAGACCCAGTACTTC. The chain joins TRBV5-1 to TRBJ2-5; 9 nucleotides line up with TRBD2. This CDR3 comprises 17 residues. Germline V CDR1 and CDR2: SGHRS, YFSETQ. The J segment lost 5 bases and the V segment lost 5 bases, leaving 16 bases of the junction unmatched.

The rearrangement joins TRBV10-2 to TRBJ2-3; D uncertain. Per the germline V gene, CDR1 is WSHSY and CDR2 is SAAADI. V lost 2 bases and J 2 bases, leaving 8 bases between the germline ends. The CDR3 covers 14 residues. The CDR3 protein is CASSESQITDTQYF. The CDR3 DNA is TGCGCCAGCAGTGAGAGCCAGATCACAGATACGCAGTATTTT.

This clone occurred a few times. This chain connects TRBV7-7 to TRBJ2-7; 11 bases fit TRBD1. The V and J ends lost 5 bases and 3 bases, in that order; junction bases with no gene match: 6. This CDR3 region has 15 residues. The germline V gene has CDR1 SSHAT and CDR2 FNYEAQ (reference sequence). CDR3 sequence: CASSPGTGGFYEQYF. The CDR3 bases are TGTGCCAGCAGCCCGGGGACAGGGGGTTTCTACGAGCAGTACTTC.

CDR3 sequence reads: CASSDSVSGADTQYF. The CDR3, as DNA: TGTGCCAGCAGTGACTCGGTTAGCGGGGCGGATACGCAGTATTTT. V and J are TRBV6-4 and TRBJ2-3; 8 nucleotides line up with TRBD2. The V segment lost 0 bases and the J segment 6 bases; nucleotides outside the gene matches: 5. The CDR3 has 15 residues. CDR1 MRHNA and CDR2 SNTAGT come from the germline V gene.

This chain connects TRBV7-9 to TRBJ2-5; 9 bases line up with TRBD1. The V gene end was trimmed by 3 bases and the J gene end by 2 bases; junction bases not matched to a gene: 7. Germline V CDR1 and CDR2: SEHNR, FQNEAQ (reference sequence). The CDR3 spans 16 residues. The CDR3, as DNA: TGTGCCAGCAGCTTGGGGACAGGGTCATTTCAAGAGACCCAGTACTTC. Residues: CASSLGTGSFQETQYF.

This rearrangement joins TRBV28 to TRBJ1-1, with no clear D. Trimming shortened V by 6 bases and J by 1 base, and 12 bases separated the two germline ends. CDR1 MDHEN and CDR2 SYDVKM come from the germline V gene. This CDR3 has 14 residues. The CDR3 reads CASSGRVRNTEAFF. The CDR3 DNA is TGTGCCAGCAGCGGGAGAGTCCGGAACACTGAAGCTTTCTTT.